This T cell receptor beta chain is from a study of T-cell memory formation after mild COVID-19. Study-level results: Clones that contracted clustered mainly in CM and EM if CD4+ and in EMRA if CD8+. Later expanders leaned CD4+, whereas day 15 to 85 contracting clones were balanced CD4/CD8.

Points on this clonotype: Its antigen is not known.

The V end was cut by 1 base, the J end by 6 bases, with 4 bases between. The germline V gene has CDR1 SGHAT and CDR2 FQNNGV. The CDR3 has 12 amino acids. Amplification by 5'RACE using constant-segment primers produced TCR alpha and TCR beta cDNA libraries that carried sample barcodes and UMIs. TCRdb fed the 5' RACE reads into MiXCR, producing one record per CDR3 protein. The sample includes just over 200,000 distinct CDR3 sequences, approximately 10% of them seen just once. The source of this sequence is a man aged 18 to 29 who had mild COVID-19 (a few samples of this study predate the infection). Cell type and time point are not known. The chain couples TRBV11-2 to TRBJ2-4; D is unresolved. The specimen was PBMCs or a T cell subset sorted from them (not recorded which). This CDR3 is CASSLGPNIQYF. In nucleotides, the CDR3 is TGTGCCAGCAGCTTAGGGCCAAACATTCAGTACTTC.